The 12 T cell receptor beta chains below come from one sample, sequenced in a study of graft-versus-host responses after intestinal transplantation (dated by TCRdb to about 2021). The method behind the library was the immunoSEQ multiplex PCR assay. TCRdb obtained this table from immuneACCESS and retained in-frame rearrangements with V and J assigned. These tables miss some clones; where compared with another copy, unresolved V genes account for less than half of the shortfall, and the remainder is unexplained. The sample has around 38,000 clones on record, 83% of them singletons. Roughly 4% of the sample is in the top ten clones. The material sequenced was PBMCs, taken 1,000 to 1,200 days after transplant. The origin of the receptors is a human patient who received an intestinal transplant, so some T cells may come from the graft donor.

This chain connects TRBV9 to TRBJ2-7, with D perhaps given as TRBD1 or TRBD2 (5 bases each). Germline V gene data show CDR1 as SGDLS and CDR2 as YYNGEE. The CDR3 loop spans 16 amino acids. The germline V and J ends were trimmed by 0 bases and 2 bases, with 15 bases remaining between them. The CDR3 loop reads CASSVAAEGPPYEQYF. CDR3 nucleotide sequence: TGTGCCAGCAGCGTAGCGGCCGAGGGGCCCCCCTACGAGCAGTACTTC.

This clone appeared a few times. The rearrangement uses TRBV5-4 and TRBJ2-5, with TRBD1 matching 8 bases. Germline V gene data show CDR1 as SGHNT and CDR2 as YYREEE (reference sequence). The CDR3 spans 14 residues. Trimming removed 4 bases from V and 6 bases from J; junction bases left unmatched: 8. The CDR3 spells CASSRDRGDKTQYF. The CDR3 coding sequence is TGTGCCAGCAGCCGTGACAGGGGAGATAAGACCCAGTACTTC.

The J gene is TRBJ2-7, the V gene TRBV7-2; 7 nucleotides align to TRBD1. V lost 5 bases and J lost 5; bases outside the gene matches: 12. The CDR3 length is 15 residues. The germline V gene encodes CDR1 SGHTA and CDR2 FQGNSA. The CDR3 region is CASSHPTGERDEQYF. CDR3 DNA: TGTGCCAGCAGCCACCCAACAGGGGAAAGGGACGAGCAGTACTTC. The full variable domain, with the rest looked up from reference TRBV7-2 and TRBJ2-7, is GAGVSQSPSNKVTEKGKDVELRCDPISGHTALYWYRQSLGQGLEFLIYFQGNSAPDKSGLPSDRFSAERTGGSVSTLTIQRTQQEDSAVYLCASSHPTGERDEQYFGPGTRLTVT.

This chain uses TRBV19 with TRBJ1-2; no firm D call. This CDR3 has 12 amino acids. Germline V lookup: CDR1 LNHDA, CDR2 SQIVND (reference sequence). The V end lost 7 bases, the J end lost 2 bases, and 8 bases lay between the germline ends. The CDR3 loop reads CASTRGNYGYTF. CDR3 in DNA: TGTGCCAGTACCCGAGGCAACTATGGCTACACCTTC.

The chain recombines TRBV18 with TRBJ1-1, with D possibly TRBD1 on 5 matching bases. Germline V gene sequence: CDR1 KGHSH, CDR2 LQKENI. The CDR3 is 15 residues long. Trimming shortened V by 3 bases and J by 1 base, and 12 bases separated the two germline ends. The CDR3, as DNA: TGTGCCAGCTCACCGAACCTGGGGCCGAACACTGAAGCTTTCTTT. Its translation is CASSPNLGPNTEAFF.

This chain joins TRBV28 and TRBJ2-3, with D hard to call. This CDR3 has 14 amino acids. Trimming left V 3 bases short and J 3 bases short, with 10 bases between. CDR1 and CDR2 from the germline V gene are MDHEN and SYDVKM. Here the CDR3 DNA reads TGTGCCAGCAGTTTTAAACAGACTACAGATACGCAGTATTTT. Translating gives CASSFKQTTDTQYF.

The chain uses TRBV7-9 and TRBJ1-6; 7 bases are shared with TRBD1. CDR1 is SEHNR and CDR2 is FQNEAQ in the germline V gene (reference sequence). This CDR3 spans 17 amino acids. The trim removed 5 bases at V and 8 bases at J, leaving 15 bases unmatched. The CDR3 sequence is CASSLTLTGTADSPLHF. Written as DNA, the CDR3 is TGTGCCAGCAGCCTAACCCTAACCGGGACAGCGGATTCACCCCTCCACTTT.

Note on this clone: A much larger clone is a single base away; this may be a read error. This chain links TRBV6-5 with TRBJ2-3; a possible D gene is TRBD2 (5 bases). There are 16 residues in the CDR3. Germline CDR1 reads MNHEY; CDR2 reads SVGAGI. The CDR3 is CASSYGSGASIDTQYF. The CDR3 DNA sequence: TGTGCCAGCAGTTACGGCAGCGGAGCTAGCATAGATACGCAGTATTTT.

CDR3 loop: CASSTPGGGRAGTQYF. The CDR3 DNA is TGTGCCAGCAGCACCCCGGGGGGCGGCAGGGCTGGGACCCAGTACTTC. This rearrangement joins TRBV9 to TRBJ2-5; possible D gene TRBD2, 7 bases. This CDR3 comprises 16 residues. The germline CDR1 and CDR2 sequences are SGDLS and YYNGEE. Trimming left V 4 bases short and J 7 bases short, with 23 bases between.

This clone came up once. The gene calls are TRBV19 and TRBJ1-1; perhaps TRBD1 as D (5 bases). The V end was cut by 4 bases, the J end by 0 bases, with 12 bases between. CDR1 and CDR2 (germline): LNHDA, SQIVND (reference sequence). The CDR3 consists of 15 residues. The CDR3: CASSRGEEVNTEAFF. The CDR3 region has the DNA TGTGCCAGTAGTAGAGGGGAAGAGGTGAACACTGAAGCTTTCTTT.

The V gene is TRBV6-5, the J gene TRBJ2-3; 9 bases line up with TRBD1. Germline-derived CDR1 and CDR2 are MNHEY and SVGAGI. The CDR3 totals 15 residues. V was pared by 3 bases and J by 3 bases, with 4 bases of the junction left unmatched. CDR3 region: CASSYGTGITDTQYF. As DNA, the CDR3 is TGTGCCAGCAGTTATGGGACAGGGATAACAGATACGCAGTATTTT.

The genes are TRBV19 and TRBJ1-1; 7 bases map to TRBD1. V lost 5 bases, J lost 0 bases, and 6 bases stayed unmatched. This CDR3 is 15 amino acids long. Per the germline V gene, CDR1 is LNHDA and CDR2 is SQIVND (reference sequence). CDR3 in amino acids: CASSPGTVLNTEAFF. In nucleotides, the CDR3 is TGTGCCAGTAGTCCCGGGACAGTATTGAACACTGAAGCTTTCTTT. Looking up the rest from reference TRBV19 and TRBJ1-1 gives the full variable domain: DGGITQSPKYLFRKEGQNVTLSCEQNLNHDAMYWYRQDPGQGLRLIYYSQIVNDFQKGDIAEGYSVSREKKESFPLTVTSAQKNPTAFYLCASSPGTVLNTEAFFGQGTRLTVV.